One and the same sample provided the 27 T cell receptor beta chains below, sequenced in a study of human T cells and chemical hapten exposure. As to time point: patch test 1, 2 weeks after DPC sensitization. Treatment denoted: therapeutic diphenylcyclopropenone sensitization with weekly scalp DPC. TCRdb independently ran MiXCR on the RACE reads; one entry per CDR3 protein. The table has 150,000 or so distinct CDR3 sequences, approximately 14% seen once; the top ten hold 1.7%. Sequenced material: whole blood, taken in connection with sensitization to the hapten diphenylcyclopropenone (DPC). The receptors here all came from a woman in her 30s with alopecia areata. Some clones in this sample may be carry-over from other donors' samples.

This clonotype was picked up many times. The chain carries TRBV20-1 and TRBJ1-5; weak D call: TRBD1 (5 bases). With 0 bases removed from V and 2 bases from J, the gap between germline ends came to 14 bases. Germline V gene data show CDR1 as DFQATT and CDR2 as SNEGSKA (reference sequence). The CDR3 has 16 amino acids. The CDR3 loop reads CSARDRGGPGNQPQHF. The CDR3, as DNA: TGCAGTGCTAGAGATCGGGGGGGTCCGGGCAATCAGCCCCAGCATTTT.

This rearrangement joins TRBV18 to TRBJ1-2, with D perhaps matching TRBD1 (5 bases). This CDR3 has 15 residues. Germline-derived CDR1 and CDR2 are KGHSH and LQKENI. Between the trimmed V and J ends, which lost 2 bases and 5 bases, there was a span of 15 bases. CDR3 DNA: TGTGCCAGCTCACCAGGGGACCGGGGCCCATATGGCTACACCTTC. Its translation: CASSPGDRGPYGYTF.

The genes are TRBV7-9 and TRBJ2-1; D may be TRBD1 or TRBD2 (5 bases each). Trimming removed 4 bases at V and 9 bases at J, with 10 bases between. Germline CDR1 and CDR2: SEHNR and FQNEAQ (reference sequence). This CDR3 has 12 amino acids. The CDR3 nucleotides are TGTGCCAGCAGCTGGTCAGGGAGTGAGCAGTTCTTC. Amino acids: CASSWSGSEQFF.

The CDR3 DNA reads as TGTGCCAGCAGCCAGGACAACGTGGCTGAAGCTTTCTTT. Encoded protein: CASSQDNVAEAFF. The chain links TRBV11-2 to TRBJ1-1; tentative D call: TRBD1 (5 bases). The V gene's germline CDR1 is SGHAT and CDR2 FQNNGV. This CDR3 spans 13 amino acids. V was clipped by 5 bases and J by 6 bases, with 13 bases between them.

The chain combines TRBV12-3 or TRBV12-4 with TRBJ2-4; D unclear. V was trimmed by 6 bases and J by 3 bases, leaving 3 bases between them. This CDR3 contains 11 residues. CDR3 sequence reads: CASSVKNIQYF. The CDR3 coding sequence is TGTGCCAGCAGCGTCAAAAACATTCAGTACTTC.

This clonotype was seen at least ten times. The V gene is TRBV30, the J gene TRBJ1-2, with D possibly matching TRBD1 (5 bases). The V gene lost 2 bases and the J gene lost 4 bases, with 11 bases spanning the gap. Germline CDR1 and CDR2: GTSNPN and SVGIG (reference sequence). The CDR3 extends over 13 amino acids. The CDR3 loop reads CAWSRQGSYGYTF. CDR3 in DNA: TGTGCCTGGAGTCGTCAGGGTTCCTATGGCTACACCTTC.

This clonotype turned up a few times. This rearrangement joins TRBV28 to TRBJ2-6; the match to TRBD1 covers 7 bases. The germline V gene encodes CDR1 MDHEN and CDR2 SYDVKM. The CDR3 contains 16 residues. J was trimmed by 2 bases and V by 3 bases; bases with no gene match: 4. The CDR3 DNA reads TGTGCCAGCAGTTTTCCAACAGGGGCTGGGGCCAACGTCCTGACTTTC. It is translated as CASSFPTGAGANVLTF.

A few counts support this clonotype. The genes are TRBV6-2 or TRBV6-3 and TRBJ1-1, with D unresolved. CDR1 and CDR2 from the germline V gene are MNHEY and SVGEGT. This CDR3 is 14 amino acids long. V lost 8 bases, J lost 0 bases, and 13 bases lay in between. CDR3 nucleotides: TGTGCCAGCGCTCGTCAGAGCCTGAACACTGAAGCTTTCTTT. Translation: CASARQSLNTEAFF.

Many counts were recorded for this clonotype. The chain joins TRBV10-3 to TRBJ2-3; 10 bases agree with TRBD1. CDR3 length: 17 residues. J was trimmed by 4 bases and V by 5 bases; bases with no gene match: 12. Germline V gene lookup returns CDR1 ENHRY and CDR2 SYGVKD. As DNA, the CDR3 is TGTGCCATCAGTTCTTCTCCGGGACAGGGGCCGCCAGATACGCAGTATTTT. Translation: CAISSSPGQGPPDTQYF.

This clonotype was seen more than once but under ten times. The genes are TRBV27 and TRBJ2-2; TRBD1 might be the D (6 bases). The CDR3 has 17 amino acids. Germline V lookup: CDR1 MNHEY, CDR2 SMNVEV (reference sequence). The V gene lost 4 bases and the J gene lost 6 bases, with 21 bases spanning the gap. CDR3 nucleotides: TGTGCCAGCAGTTCCTACGCGGACAGCACCGTGGCCGGGGAGCTGTTTTTT. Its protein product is CASSSYADSTVAGELFF.

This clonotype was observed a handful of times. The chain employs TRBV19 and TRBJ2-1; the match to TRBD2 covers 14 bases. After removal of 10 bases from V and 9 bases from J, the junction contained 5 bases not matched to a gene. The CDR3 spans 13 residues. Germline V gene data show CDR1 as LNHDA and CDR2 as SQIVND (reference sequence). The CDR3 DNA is TGTGCCACCTCGGGACTAGCGGGAGTTGAGCAGTTCTTC. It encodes CATSGLAGVEQFF.

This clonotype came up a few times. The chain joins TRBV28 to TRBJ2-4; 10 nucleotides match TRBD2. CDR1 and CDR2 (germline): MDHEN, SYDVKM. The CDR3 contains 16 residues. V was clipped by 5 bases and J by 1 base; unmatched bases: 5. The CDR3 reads CASSPGLAKAKNIQYF. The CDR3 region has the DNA TGTGCCAGCAGTCCGGGACTAGCGAAGGCCAAAAACATTCAGTACTTC.

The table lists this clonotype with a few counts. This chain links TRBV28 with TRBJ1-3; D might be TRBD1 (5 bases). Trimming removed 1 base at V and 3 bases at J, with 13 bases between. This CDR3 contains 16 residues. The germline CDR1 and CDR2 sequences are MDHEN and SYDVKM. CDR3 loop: CASSLFSGIHGNTIYF. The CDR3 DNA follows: TGTGCCAGCAGTTTATTTTCAGGGATTCATGGAAACACCATATATTTT.

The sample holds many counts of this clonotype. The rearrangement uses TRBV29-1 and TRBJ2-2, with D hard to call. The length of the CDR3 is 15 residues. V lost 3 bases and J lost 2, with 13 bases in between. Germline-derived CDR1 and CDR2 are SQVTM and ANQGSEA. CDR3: CSVDQSPGNTGELFF. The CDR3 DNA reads TGCAGCGTTGACCAATCCCCCGGTAACACCGGGGAGCTGTTTTTT.

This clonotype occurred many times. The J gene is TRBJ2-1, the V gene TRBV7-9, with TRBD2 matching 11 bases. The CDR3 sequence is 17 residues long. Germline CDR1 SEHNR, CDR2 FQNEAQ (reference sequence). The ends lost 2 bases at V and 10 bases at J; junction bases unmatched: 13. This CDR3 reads CASSLPLGTSGPQEQFF. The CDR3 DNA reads TGTGCCAGCAGCTTACCTCTCGGGACTAGCGGACCCCAGGAGCAGTTCTTC. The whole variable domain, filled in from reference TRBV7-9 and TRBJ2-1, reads DTGVSQNPRHKITKRGQNVTFRCDPISEHNRLYWYRQTLGQGPEFLTYFQNEAQLEKSRLLSDRFSAERPKGSFSTLEIQRTEQGDSAMYLCASSLPLGTSGPQEQFFGPGTRLTVL.

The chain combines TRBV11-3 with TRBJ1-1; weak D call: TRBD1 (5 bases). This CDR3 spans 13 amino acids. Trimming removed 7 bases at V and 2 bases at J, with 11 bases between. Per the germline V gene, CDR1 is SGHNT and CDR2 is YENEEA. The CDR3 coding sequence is TGTGCCAGCAACGAGGGGTTCAACACTGAAGCTTTCTTT. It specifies CASNEGFNTEAFF.

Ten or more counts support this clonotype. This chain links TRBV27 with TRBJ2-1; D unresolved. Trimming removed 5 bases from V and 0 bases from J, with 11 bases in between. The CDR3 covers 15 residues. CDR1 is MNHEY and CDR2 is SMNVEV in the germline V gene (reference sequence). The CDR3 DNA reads TGTGCCAGCAGTCGTACTCAAAGCTCCTACAATGAGCAGTTCTTC. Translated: CASSRTQSSYNEQFF.

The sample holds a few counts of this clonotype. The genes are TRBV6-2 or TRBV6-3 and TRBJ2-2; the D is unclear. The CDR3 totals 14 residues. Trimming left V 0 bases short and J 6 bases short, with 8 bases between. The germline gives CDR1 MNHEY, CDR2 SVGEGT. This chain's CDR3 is CASSYSTAPGELFF. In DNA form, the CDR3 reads TGTGCCAGCAGTTACTCGACGGCCCCCGGGGAGCTGTTTTTT.

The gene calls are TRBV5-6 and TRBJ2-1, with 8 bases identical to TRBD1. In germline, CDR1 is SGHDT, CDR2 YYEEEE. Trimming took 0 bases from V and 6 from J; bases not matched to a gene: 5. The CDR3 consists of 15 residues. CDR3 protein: CASSLGQGILNEQFF. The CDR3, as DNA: TGTGCCAGCAGCTTGGGACAGGGGATACTCAATGAGCAGTTCTTC.

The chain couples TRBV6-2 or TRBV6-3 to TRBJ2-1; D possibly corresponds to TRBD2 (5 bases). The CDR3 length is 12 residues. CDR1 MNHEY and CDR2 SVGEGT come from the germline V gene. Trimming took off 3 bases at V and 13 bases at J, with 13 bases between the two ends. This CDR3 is CASSYWVEEQFF. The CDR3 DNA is TGTGCCAGCAGTTATTGGGTGGAGGAACAGTTCTTC.

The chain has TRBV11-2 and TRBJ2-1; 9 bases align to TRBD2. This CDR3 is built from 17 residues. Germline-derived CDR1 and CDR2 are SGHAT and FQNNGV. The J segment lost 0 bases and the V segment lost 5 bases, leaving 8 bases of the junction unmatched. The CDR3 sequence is CASSTKGGRASYNEQFF. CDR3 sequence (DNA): TGTGCCAGCAGCACTAAAGGCGGGAGGGCCTCCTACAATGAGCAGTTCTTC.

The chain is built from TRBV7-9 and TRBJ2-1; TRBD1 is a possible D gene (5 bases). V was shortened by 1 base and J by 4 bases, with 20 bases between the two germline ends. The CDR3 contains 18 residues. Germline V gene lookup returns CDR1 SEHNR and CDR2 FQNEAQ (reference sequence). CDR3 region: CASSLEPDSAPTYNEQFF. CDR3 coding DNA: TGTGCCAGCAGCTTAGAGCCAGACAGCGCCCCGACATACAATGAGCAGTTCTTC.

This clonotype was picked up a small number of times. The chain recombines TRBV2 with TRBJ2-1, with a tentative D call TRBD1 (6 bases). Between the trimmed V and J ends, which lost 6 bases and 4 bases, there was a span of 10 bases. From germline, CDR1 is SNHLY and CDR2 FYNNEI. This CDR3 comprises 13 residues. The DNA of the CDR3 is TGTGCCAGCAGGATGGACAGTTACAATGAGCAGTTCTTC. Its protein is CASRMDSYNEQFF.

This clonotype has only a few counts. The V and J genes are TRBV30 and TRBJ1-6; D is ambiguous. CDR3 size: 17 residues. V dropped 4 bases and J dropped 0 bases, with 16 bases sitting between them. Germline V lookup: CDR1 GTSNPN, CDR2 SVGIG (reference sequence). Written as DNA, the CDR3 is TGTGCCTGGACCATAATATCTGGGAGCTCCTATAATTCACCCCTCCACTTT. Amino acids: CAWTIISGSSYNSPLHF.

The CDR3 here is CASSYRSIYGYTF. The CDR3 DNA follows: TGTGCCAGCAGCTATAGGAGTATCTATGGCTACACCTTC. The chain combines TRBV7-2 with TRBJ1-2; D unclear. The germline V gene encodes CDR1 SGHTA and CDR2 FQGNSA. This CDR3 comprises 13 residues. Deletions cut 4 bases from V and 4 bases from J, with 10 bases between.

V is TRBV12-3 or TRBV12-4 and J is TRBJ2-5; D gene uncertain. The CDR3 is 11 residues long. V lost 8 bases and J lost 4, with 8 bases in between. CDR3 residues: CASAVIETQYF. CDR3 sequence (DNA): TGTGCCAGCGCAGTAATAGAGACCCAGTACTTC.

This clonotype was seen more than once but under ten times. CDR3 protein: CSVAFAGQGKNYGYTF. CDR3 DNA sequence: TGCAGCGTTGCATTTGCGGGACAGGGGAAAAACTATGGCTACACCTTC. V gene TRBV29-1 combines with J gene TRBJ1-2; TRBD1 agrees at 10 bases. With 4 bases clipped from V and 2 bases from J, the junction kept 10 bases outside the gene matches. The CDR3 is 16 amino acids. The germline V gene has CDR1 SQVTM and CDR2 ANQGSEA.